The 22 T cell receptor beta chains in this list originate from one sample, sequenced in a study of T cell clonality in common variable immunodeficiency. The table came from immunoSEQ multiplex PCR; TCRdb's copy has only in-frame clones and leaves some out. The specimen gives some 38,000 clones without singletons; the ten biggest hold 2.5% to 3.5%. The sample taken for sequencing was peripheral blood mononuclear cells. The source is a person aged 18 to 70 in good health.

In this sample, this clone turned up many times. With the read ending 3 residues before the CDR3 end, the germline J gene is used to fill in that end. The chain is built from TRBV20-1 and TRBJ1-1; D perhaps matches TRBD1 (5 bases). V gave up 0 bases and J gave up 5 bases, with 19 bases separating them. CDR1 is DFQATT and CDR2 is SNEGSKA in the germline V gene (reference sequence). This CDR3 region has 16 residues. CDR3 region: CSARDSFLSGNTEAFF. The covered CDR3 bases are TGCAGTGCTAGAGATTCCTTCCTCTCAGGGAATACTGAA.

This clone was counted ten times or more. The read ends 3 residues before the CDR3 terminus; that terminus is restored from the germline J gene. V gene TRBV7-3 combines with J gene TRBJ2-1, with 9 bases aligning to TRBD2. The J segment lost 6 bases and the V segment lost 2 bases, leaving 5 bases of the junction unmatched. This CDR3 contains 15 residues. CDR1 SGHTA and CDR2 FQGTGA come from the germline V gene. The CDR3 region is CASSLGLAGINEQFF. The covered CDR3 bases are TGTGCCAGCAGCTTAGGGCTAGCGGGAATCAATGAG.

This clone was detected only a few times. A read error may be the cause here, since a much bigger clone is one base away. The read ends 3 residues before the CDR3 terminus; that terminus is restored from the germline J gene. The chain recombines TRBV7-2 with TRBJ2-3; 10 positions match TRBD1. The CDR3 sequence is 14 residues long. Germline CDR1 and CDR2: SGHTA and FQGNSA. The CDR3 sequence is CASSYGTGVQPQYF. Partial CDR3 DNA: TGTGCCAGCAGCTACGGGACAGGGGTTCAGCCG.

This clone was recorded many times. The read finishes 3 residues shy of the CDR3 end, and the germline J gene is used to complete it. This chain joins TRBV19 and TRBJ2-3, with TRBD1 identical over 9 bases. This CDR3 has 17 amino acids. J was trimmed by 4 bases and V by 2 bases; bases with no gene match: 10. In germline, CDR1 is LNHDA, CDR2 SQIVND (reference sequence). CDR3 loop: CASSIRGTGMTADTQYF. The sequenced part of the CDR3 DNA is TGTGCCAGTAGTATACGAGGGACAGGGATGACGGCAGATACG.

This clone was counted at least ten times. The CDR3 is CASRAGMNTGELFF. The covered CDR3 bases are TGCGCCAGCCGTGCAGGGATGAACACCGGGGAG. The genes are TRBV5-1 and TRBJ2-2, with TRBD1 as a possible D gene (5 bases). The read ends 3 residues shy of where the CDR3 ends; the end is completed using the germline J gene. V shed 7 bases and J shed 1 base, with 11 bases lying between them. Germline CDR1 reads SGHRS; CDR2 reads YFSETQ. The CDR3 is 14 residues long.

This clone was counted ten times or more. The DNA ends 3 residues before the CDR3 does, and the rest of the CDR3 is filled in from the germline J gene. The chain recombines TRBV30 with TRBJ2-3; TRBD2 might be the D (5 bases). V lost 0 bases to trimming and J lost 6 bases, with 13 bases between them. Germline V gives CDR1 GTSNPN, CDR2 SVGIG (reference sequence). The CDR3 sequence is 14 residues long. The CDR3 DNA, read in part, is TGTGCCTGGAGTGTACTAACCGGGGTCGATACG. It encodes CAWSVLTGVDT. The full CDR3 protein reads CAWSVLTGVDTQYF.

In this sample, this clone turned up many times. The DNA ends 3 residues before the CDR3 does, and the rest of the CDR3 is filled in from the germline J gene. The chain uses TRBV19 and TRBJ1-2, with D possibly matching TRBD1 (5 bases). The CDR3 covers 16 residues. Trimming removed 5 bases from V and 5 bases from J, with 21 bases in between. Germline loops: CDR1 LNHDA, CDR2 SQIVND (reference sequence). CDR3 bases read: TGTGCCAGTAGTCCTTCCAATCTCCGGGGGTTTTATGGC. Protein: CASSPSNLRGFYG. The whole CDR3 protein is CASSPSNLRGFYGYTF.

This clone was detected a few times. From the germline J gene comes the end of the CDR3, since the read stops 3 residues before it. The J gene is TRBJ2-1, the V gene TRBV2; a weak D match, TRBD2 (6 bases). V lost 4 bases and J 7 bases, leaving 20 bases between the germline ends. Per germline, CDR1 SNHLY and CDR2 FYNNEI. There are 16 residues in the CDR3. The CDR3: CASSGTGDPVWNEQFF. CDR3 DNA (partial): TGTGCCAGCAGTGGGACGGGGGACCCCGTGTGGAATGAG.

This clone was picked up many times. Read coverage stops 3 residues before the CDR3 terminus; the germline J gene supplies the remainder. This chain connects TRBV5-1 to TRBJ2-1; 10 nucleotides line up with TRBD1. Germline loops: CDR1 SGHRS, CDR2 YFSETQ. The CDR3 loop spans 14 amino acids. V gave up 4 bases and J gave up 7 bases; unmatched junction bases: 5. CDR3 region: CASSVTGGKNEQFF. CDR3 bases read: TGCGCCAGCAGCGTGACAGGGGGCAAAAATGAG.

This clone has at least ten counts. The read ends 3 residues before the CDR3 terminus; that terminus is restored from the germline J gene. J is TRBJ1-6 and V is TRBV5-1, with unresolved D. Germline values: CDR1 SGHRS, CDR2 YFSETQ. This CDR3 comprises 17 residues. V was clipped by 0 bases and J by 0 bases, with 10 bases between them. The chain's CDR3 is CASSLVPVSSYNSPLHF. CDR3 DNA (partial): TGCGCCAGCAGCTTGGTTCCGGTTTCCTCCTATAATTCACCC.

In regard to this clone: The read terminates 3 residues ahead of where the CDR3 ends, so the germline J gene completes it. The V and J genes are TRBV5-3 and TRBJ1-5; D call uncertain. TRBV5-3 is an ORF for which the function is uncertain. CDR3 length equals 15 residues. Between the trimmed V and J ends, which lost 0 bases and 5 bases, there was a span of 12 bases. The CDR3 is CARSLVQRADQPQHF. CDR3 bases read: TGTGCCAGAAGCTTGGTACAAAGAGCGGATCAGCCC.

The sequenced part of the CDR3 DNA is TGCGCCAGCAGTGAGTCGAGCGGGAGCTCCTACGTTGGGAGCTACGAG. It translates to CASSESSGSSYVGSYE. The CDR3 reads in full as CASSESSGSSYVGSYEQYF. This chain connects TRBV10-2 to TRBJ2-7; 8 nucleotides agree with TRBD2. The read finishes 3 residues shy of the CDR3 end, and the germline J gene is used to complete it. The CDR3 has 19 amino acids. CDR1 is WSHSY, CDR2 SAAADI, per germline. The V gene end was trimmed by 0 bases and the J gene end by 3 bases; junction bases not matched to a gene: 16.

This clone was counted ten times or more. The read terminates 3 residues ahead of where the CDR3 ends, so the germline J gene completes it. The chain joins TRBV28 to TRBJ1-3, with D possibly TRBD1 on 6 matching bases. The CDR3 runs to 15 residues. CDR1 is MDHEN and CDR2 is SYDVKM in the germline V gene. V lost 4 bases and J lost 4, with 14 bases in between. The chain's CDR3 is CASSSYRAGGNTIYF. The sequenced CDR3 bases are TGTGCCAGCAGTTCCTACAGGGCGGGAGGAAACACC.

This clone was recorded many times. The read terminates 3 residues ahead of where the CDR3 ends, so the germline J gene completes it. This chain connects TRBV5-1 to TRBJ2-1; a possible D gene is TRBD1 (6 bases). The CDR3 is made up of 16 amino acids. The germline V gene encodes CDR1 SGHRS and CDR2 YFSETQ. V lost 2 bases and J 0 bases, leaving 12 bases between the germline ends. CDR3 DNA (partial): TGCGCCAGCAGCTTCGGGACACAGAGCTCCTACAATGAG. It yields the protein CASSFGTQSSYNE. The full CDR3 reads CASSFGTQSSYNEQFF. Full variable domain (missing parts from reference TRBV5-1 and TRBJ2-1): KAGVTQTPRYLIKTRGQQVTLSCSPISGHRSVSWYQQTPGQGLQFLFEYFSETQRNKGNFPGRFSGRQFSNSRSEMNVSTLELGDSALYLCASSFGTQSSYNEQFFGPGTRLTVL.

On this clone itself: The read terminates 3 residues ahead of where the CDR3 ends, so the germline J gene completes it. This chain links TRBV5-8 with TRBJ1-1; a weak D match, TRBD1 (6 bases). The CDR3 loop spans 14 amino acids. V lost 5 bases and J lost 0, with 11 bases in between. The germline V gene has CDR1 SGHTS and CDR2 YDEGEE. Partial CDR3 DNA: TGTGCCAGCAGTAGGGGACACTTGAACACTGAA. Amino acid sequence: CASSRGHLNTE. Given in full, the CDR3 is CASSRGHLNTEAFF.

This clone has a count of ten or more. The read stops 3 residues short of the end of the CDR3; the missing end is completed from the germline J gene. The J gene is TRBJ1-2, the V gene TRBV7-2; 7 nucleotides line up with TRBD1. Germline-derived CDR1 and CDR2 are SGHTA and FQGNSA. Losses at the gene ends were 5 bases for V and 2 bases for J; bases not matched to a gene: 5. There are 14 residues in the CDR3. The CDR3 bases that were read are TGTGCCAGCAGCCCCGGGACAGACAACTATGGC. Translation: CASSPGTDNYG. The full CDR3 protein is CASSPGTDNYGYTF. Filled out from reference TRBV7-2 and TRBJ1-2, the complete variable domain reads GAGVSQSPSNKVTEKGKDVELRCDPISGHTALYWYRQSLGQGLEFLIYFQGNSAPDKSGLPSDRFSAERTGGSVSTLTIQRTQQEDSAVYLCASSPGTDNYGYTFGSGTRLTVV.

Remarks on this clone: Sequencing ends 3 residues short of the CDR3 end; the germline J gene provides the rest. The V gene is TRBV7-6, the J gene TRBJ1-2; D is unclear. The V gene's germline CDR1 is SGHVS and CDR2 FNYEAQ. The length of the CDR3 is 15 residues. The CDR3 is CASRLLAGAYNDYTF. The covered CDR3 bases are TGTGCCAGCAGATTACTGGCGGGAGCCTACAATGAC.

Ten or more counts support this clone. The sequenced fragment ends 3 residues before the CDR3 boundary, so the rest is inferred from the germline J gene. V usage is TRBV10-3 and J usage is TRBJ2-1; D might be TRBD2 (5 bases). Per the germline V gene, CDR1 is ENHRY and CDR2 is SYGVKD. The CDR3 is 16 residues long. V was shortened by 1 base and J by 0 bases, with 10 bases between the two germline ends. The CDR3 loop reads CAISELDAGSYNEQFF. The covered CDR3 bases are TGTGCCATCAGTGAGTTGGACGCGGGCTCCTACAATGAG.

In this sample, this clone turned up many times. The read ends 3 residues shy of where the CDR3 ends; the end is completed using the germline J gene. The chain is built from TRBV20-1 and TRBJ2-6, with 7 bases that match TRBD2. Germline V lookup: CDR1 DFQATT, CDR2 SNEGSKA (reference sequence). The CDR3 runs to 14 residues. V lost 6 bases to trimming and J lost 3 bases; unmatched junction nucleotides: 5. CDR3 DNA, as far as it was read: TGCAGTGCCTACCCTAGCGGTGGGGCCAACGTC. Translated: CSAYPSGGANV. From start to end, the CDR3 is CSAYPSGGANVLTF.

The table lists this clone with many counts. Read data end 3 residues before the CDR3 end; the end is taken from the germline J gene. The chain carries TRBV9 and TRBJ1-1, with 7 bases identical to TRBD1. CDR3 length: 16 residues. V shed 3 bases and J 6 bases; nucleotides not matched to a gene: 14. From germline, CDR1 is SGDLS and CDR2 YYNGEE. The DNA read from the CDR3 is TGTGCCAGCAGCGCCTGGAGGGACAGACGGGACCCTGAA. It specifies CASSAWRDRRDPE. The whole CDR3 region reads CASSAWRDRRDPEAFF.

Ten or more counts support this clone. The read gets to within 3 residues of the CDR3 end, and the germline J gene fills in the rest. The chain carries TRBV15 and TRBJ2-2; possible D gene TRBD1, 5 bases. The CDR3 is made up of 14 amino acids. Germline assignment: CDR1 LNHNV and CDR2 YYDKDF (reference sequence). CDR3 DNA (partial): TGTGCCACCAGCACTGACAGACTTAATGAAAAG. Translation gives CATSTDRLNEK. Given in full, the CDR3 is CATSTDRLNEKLFF.

This clone turned up a few times. The read is 3 residues too short to cover the CDR3 end, so that end is filled in from the germline J gene. This chain uses TRBV5-1 with TRBJ1-2, with D tentatively TRBD1 (6 bases). Germline V gene data show CDR1 as SGHRS and CDR2 as YFSETQ. Trimming left V 3 bases short and J 5 bases short, with 17 bases between. The CDR3 length is 15 residues. The CDR3: CASSSGTQGTYGYTF. The sequenced part of the CDR3 DNA is TGCGCCAGCAGCTCCGGGACACAGGGTACTTATGGC.